Listed here are 9 T cell receptor beta chains from one sample, sequenced in a study of T cells in Graves' hyperthyroidism and ophthalmopathy. Regions amplified from RNA transcripts were the TCR beta CDR3 regions. With the HTBI primer set, the TCR CDR3 went through a first round of RT-PCR. Using its own MiXCR run on the multiplex PCR reads, TCRdb lists one record per CDR3 protein. The sample consists of fewer than 750,000 distinct CDR3 sequences, roughly 15% of them appearing once. The sequenced sample was blood. These receptors were obtained from a woman aged 35 to 49 with Graves' ophthalmopathy.

The table lists this clonotype with many counts. The chain employs TRBV29-1 and TRBJ2-7; D not resolved. Germline CDR1 SQVTM, CDR2 ANQGSEA. The CDR3 is 13 residues long. V lost 4 bases to trimming and J lost 4 bases, with 14 bases between them. CDR3 nucleotides: TGCAGCGTTGCTCGTCAGCCTAATTACGAGCAGTACTTC. It translates to CSVARQPNYEQYF.

This chain connects TRBV7-3 to TRBJ2-5; the match to TRBD2 covers 13 bases. The CDR3 totals 15 residues. CDR1 SGHTA and CDR2 FQGTGA come from the germline V gene. Trimming took 8 bases from V and 2 from J; bases not matched to a gene: 5. CDR3 DNA sequence: TGTGCCAGCGGACTAGCGGGAGTCCCACAAGAGACCCAGTACTTC. The encoded protein is CASGLAGVPQETQYF.

This clonotype has at least ten counts. The V gene is TRBV13, the J gene TRBJ2-7; tentative D call: TRBD2 (7 bases). Trimming left V 1 base short and J 4 bases short, with 17 bases between. CDR3 length equals 16 residues. From germline, CDR1 is PRHDT and CDR2 FYEKMQ (reference sequence). In DNA form, the CDR3 reads TGTGCCAGCAGCTTAGAGGGGGGGGCACATACTTACGAGCAGTACTTC. It codes for CASSLEGGAHTYEQYF.

This chain uses TRBV28 with TRBJ2-5; D is undetermined. V shed 5 bases and J shed 3 bases, with 13 bases lying between them. CDR3 length: 14 residues. Germline V gives CDR1 MDHEN, CDR2 SYDVKM. CDR3: CASSTYNREETQYF. As DNA, the CDR3 is TGTGCCAGCAGTACCTACAACAGAGAAGAGACCCAGTACTTC.

The V and J genes are TRBV2 and TRBJ2-2; weak D call: TRBD1 (6 bases). CDR3 length equals 14 residues. Germline V CDR1 and CDR2: SNHLY, FYNNEI. V lost 5 bases and J 1 base, leaving 8 bases between the germline ends. In DNA form, the CDR3 reads TGTGCCAGCAGTCACAGGGAGAACACCGGGGAGCTGTTTTTT. Translating gives CASSHRENTGELFF.

The V call is TRBV6-2 or TRBV6-3, the J call TRBJ1-1; D is unresolved. V was trimmed by 0 bases and J by 2 bases, leaving 19 bases between them. CDR1 is MNHEY and CDR2 is SVGEGT in the germline V gene. CDR3 length: 18 amino acids. The CDR3 DNA sequence: TGTGCCAGCAGTTACTCGAGAGTGAGAGTAGGGCGTAACACTGAAGCTTTCTTT. Its translation is CASSYSRVRVGRNTEAFF.

This clonotype was counted a few times. The chain uses TRBV28 and TRBJ2-1; 7 positions match TRBD2. CDR3 size: 10 residues. V trimming: 6 bases; J trimming: 10 bases; junction bases outside the gene matches: 0. Germline CDR1 and CDR2: MDHEN and SYDVKM. As DNA, the CDR3 is TGTGCCAGCAGAGCGGGAGAGCAGTTCTTC. This sequence encodes CASRAGEQFF.

The sample holds many counts of this clonotype. The gene calls are TRBV12-3 or TRBV12-4 and TRBJ1-6; D is possibly TRBD1 (5 bases). Trimming stripped 6 bases from V and 9 bases from J, with 15 bases between. The CDR3 is 14 amino acids. The CDR3 DNA follows: TGTGCCAGCAGCCGGGACTGGGGATCTTCACCCCTCCACTTT. The encoded protein is CASSRDWGSSPLHF.

V is TRBV4-3 and J is TRBJ2-2, with D hard to call. The CDR3 loop spans 16 amino acids. V dropped 0 bases and J dropped 2 bases, with 10 bases sitting between them. CDR1 and CDR2 from the germline V gene are LGHNA and YSLEER. The CDR3 spells CASSQDAGPNTGELFF. Here the CDR3 DNA reads TGCGCCAGCAGCCAAGATGCCGGGCCCAACACCGGGGAGCTGTTTTTT.